Below are 29 T cell receptor beta chains sequenced from a single sample in a study of CD8 T cells in ankylosing spondylitis. TCRdb passed the 5' RACE reads through MiXCR, listing each CDR3 protein once. Among over 450,000 distinct CDR3 sequences listed, 10% to 15% were seen once. No antigen has been assigned to these receptors. Overall study results and limits: What seemed typical of ankylosing spondylitis blood was a TCR beta motif built from roughly 8 highly homologous variants.

Sequenced: blood, either unsorted or a sorted T cell fraction (not recorded which). These receptors were taken from a male donor with ankylosing spondylitis.

This clonotype was counted at least ten times. This chain uses TRBV5-1 with TRBJ2-7; D perhaps matches TRBD1 (6 bases). With 6 bases removed from V and 2 bases from J, the gap between germline ends came to 15 bases. The CDR3 is 14 residues long. Germline CDR1 and CDR2: SGHRS and YFSETQ. In nucleotides, the CDR3 is TGCGCCAGCACCCCCCTCGACAGGACCTACGAGCAGTACTTC. Encoded protein: CASTPLDRTYEQYF.

This clonotype has at least ten counts. CDR3 coding DNA: TGTGCCAGCCGGACAGGGACCTATAGCACAGATACGCAGTATTTT. Translation: CASRTGTYSTDTQYF. The V and J genes are TRBV6-1 and TRBJ2-3; 8 bases fit TRBD1. The germline V gene encodes CDR1 MNHNS and CDR2 SASEGT. The CDR3 consists of 15 residues. The ends lost 8 bases at V and 0 bases at J; junction bases unmatched: 7.

This clonotype was seen a few times. The CDR3 region is CASTLRGTYIQYF. Written as DNA, the CDR3 is TGTGCCAGCACCCTTCGGGGGACGTACATTCAGTACTTC. The rearrangement links TRBV12-3 or TRBV12-4 to TRBJ2-4; the D gene is possibly TRBD2 (6 bases). CDR3 size: 13 residues. Trimming left V 7 bases short and J 8 bases short, with 15 bases between.

This rearrangement joins TRBV28 to TRBJ2-7; D call uncertain. Trimming took 6 bases from V and 2 from J, leaving 14 bases between them. The V gene's germline CDR1 is MDHEN and CDR2 SYDVKM. The CDR3 loop spans 14 amino acids. CDR3 bases: TGTGCCAGCAGGGGCGAAGGGTCTCCCTACGAGCAGTACTTC. This translates into CASRGEGSPYEQYF.

The CDR3 region is CAWSVGASGSSQYF. CDR3 nucleotides: TGTGCCTGGAGTGTAGGGGCTAGCGGGAGCTCCCAGTACTTC. The J gene is TRBJ2-5, the V gene TRBV30, with 10 nucleotides matching TRBD2. Per germline, CDR1 GTSNPN and CDR2 SVGIG (reference sequence). This CDR3 contains 14 residues. Unmatched junction bases numbered 7, after V lost 0 bases and J lost 9 bases.

The V and J genes are TRBV6-1 and TRBJ2-5, with TRBD2 matching 9 bases. V shed 4 bases and J 1 base; nucleotides not matched to a gene: 7. The CDR3 runs to 16 residues. The germline V gene encodes CDR1 MNHNS and CDR2 SASEGT. The CDR3 coding sequence is TGTGCCAGCAGTGCAAACTGGCGGGAGGGCCAAGAGACCCAGTACTTC. This sequence encodes CASSANWREGQETQYF.

At least ten counts were recorded for this clonotype. J is TRBJ1-5 and V is TRBV5-1, with 8 bases matching TRBD1. J was trimmed by 6 bases and V by 3 bases; bases with no gene match: 2. Germline CDR1 reads SGHRS; CDR2 reads YFSETQ. The CDR3 is made up of 13 amino acids. CDR3 nucleotides: TGCGCCAGCAGCTCTACAGGGGGTCAGCCCCAGCATTTT. This sequence encodes CASSSTGGQPQHF.

The chain couples TRBV11-1 to TRBJ2-1, with 8 nucleotides matching TRBD1. The CDR3 sequence is 20 residues long. Germline CDR1 and CDR2: SGHAT and FQDESV (reference sequence). V dropped 4 bases and J dropped 0; count of bases not matched to a gene: 17. CDR3 protein: CASSSTRDRWSLSSYNEQFF. The CDR3 DNA reads as TGTGCCAGCAGCTCCACCCGGGACAGGTGGTCCTTAAGCTCCTACAATGAGCAGTTCTTC.

This clonotype was seen only a few times. This chain connects TRBV20-1 to TRBJ1-6, with a possible D match to TRBD1 (5 bases). The CDR3 extends over 16 amino acids. V lost 6 bases to trimming and J lost 7 bases, with 22 bases between them. Looked up from germline, CDR1 is DFQATT and CDR2 is SNEGSKA (reference sequence). The CDR3 DNA is TGCAGTGCCTCAGACCGGGGGAACCTACTGAATTCACCCCTCCACTTT. Protein sequence: CSASDRGNLLNSPLHF.

The rearrangement links TRBV12-3 or TRBV12-4 to TRBJ1-1; the match to TRBD1 covers 9 bases. V was pared by 4 bases and J by 1 base, with 7 bases of the junction left unmatched. CDR3 length: 16 amino acids. CDR3 bases: TGTGCCAGCAGTTCGATACCGGGACAGGGGAACACTGAAGCTTTCTTT. The encoded protein is CASSSIPGQGNTEAFF.

The CDR3 coding sequence is TGCGCCAGCAGCGTCAGAGGGGGCTTGGGAGATACGCAGTATTTT. Translating it yields CASSVRGGLGDTQYF. The chain carries TRBV5-1 and TRBJ2-3, with 7 bases matching TRBD1. This CDR3 comprises 15 residues. V shed 4 bases and J 5 bases; nucleotides not matched to a gene: 10. The germline V gene encodes CDR1 SGHRS and CDR2 YFSETQ.

This clonotype came up a few times. The chain links TRBV20-1 to TRBJ2-2; D is unclear. V gave up 3 bases and J gave up 4 bases, with 15 bases separating them. The CDR3 contains 15 residues. Germline lookup yields CDR1 DFQATT and CDR2 SNEGSKA (reference sequence). As DNA, the CDR3 is TGCAGTGCTAGTAATCGGCGGACCTCCACCGGGGAGCTGTTTTTT. It yields the protein CSASNRRTSTGELFF.

This clonotype was seen only a few times. This chain links TRBV15 with TRBJ1-5, with 8 bases identical to TRBD1. CDR1 and CDR2 from the germline V gene are LNHNV and YYDKDF (reference sequence). The CDR3 sequence is 15 residues long. Losses at the gene ends were 4 bases for V and 10 bases for J; bases not matched to a gene: 12. The CDR3 bases are TGTGCCACCAGCACTCCTAACGACAGGGGACAACCCCAGCATTTT. Encoded protein: CATSTPNDRGQPQHF.

In its sample, this clonotype was seen a few times. The chain combines TRBV20-1 with TRBJ2-1; D perhaps matches TRBD2 (5 bases). The germline V and J ends were trimmed by 4 bases and 0 bases, with 16 bases remaining between them. The CDR3 covers 16 residues. Germline V lookup: CDR1 DFQATT, CDR2 SNEGSKA (reference sequence). CDR3 nucleotides: TGCAGTGCTACGGACCCTCGAGGGAGCTCCTACAATGAGCAGTTCTTC. This codes for CSATDPRGSSYNEQFF.

V usage is TRBV5-1 and J usage is TRBJ1-3, with D unresolved. Per the germline V gene, CDR1 is SGHRS and CDR2 is YFSETQ. The CDR3 contains 15 residues. V was pared by 0 bases and J by 0 bases, with 7 bases between. CDR3 sequence: CASSLAENSGNTIYF. In DNA form, the CDR3 reads TGCGCCAGCAGCTTGGCGGAAAACTCTGGAAACACCATATATTTT. Complete variable domain (other parts from reference TRBV5-1 and TRBJ1-3): KAGVTQTPRYLIKTRGQQVTLSCSPISGHRSVSWYQQTPGQGLQFLFEYFSETQRNKGNFPGRFSGRQFSNSRSEMNVSTLELGDSALYLCASSLAENSGNTIYFGEGSWLTVV.

This clonotype was observed a few times. CDR3 protein: CASSLGRGSEEQYF. CDR3 bases: TGCGCCAGCAGCTTGGGGCGTGGGAGTGAAGAGCAGTACTTC. J is TRBJ2-7 and V is TRBV5-1, with D perhaps TRBD2 (5 bases). With 0 bases removed from V and 7 bases from J, the gap between germline ends came to 14 bases. The CDR3 extends over 14 amino acids. Germline V CDR1 and CDR2: SGHRS, YFSETQ.

In this sample, this clonotype turned up a few times. V and J are TRBV20-1 and TRBJ1-5; D call uncertain. V lost 2 bases to trimming and J lost 2 bases, with 10 bases between them. Germline V gene data show CDR1 as DFQATT and CDR2 as SNEGSKA (reference sequence). The CDR3 covers 14 residues. CDR3 bases: TGCAGTGCTAGATTCGGATTGGGCAATCAGCCCCAGCATTTT. This gives the protein CSARFGLGNQPQHF.

This clonotype was seen only a few times. The rearrangement links TRBV12-3 or TRBV12-4 to TRBJ1-5; TRBD1 aligns across 9 bases. The CDR3 extends over 14 amino acids. Trimming removed 8 bases from V and 9 bases from J; junction bases left unmatched: 11. The CDR3 bases are TGTGCCAGCCGGGGGACAGGGCTCTTGACGCCCCAGCATTTT. Translation: CASRGTGLLTPQHF.

This clonotype turned up a few times. The J gene is TRBJ2-3, the V gene TRBV7-6; D is perhaps TRBD1 or TRBD2 (5 bases each). This CDR3 has 15 residues. Trimming took off 8 bases at V and 4 bases at J, with 19 bases between the two ends. Looked up from germline, CDR1 is SGHVS and CDR2 is FNYEAQ. In DNA form, the CDR3 reads TGTGCCAGCTCACGAAGGGGAGCGGAGGCAGATACGCAGTATTTT. Residues: CASSRRGAEADTQYF. Drawing the rest from reference TRBV7-6 and TRBJ2-3, the complete variable domain is GAGVSQSPRYKVTKRGQDVALRCDPISGHVSLYWYRQALGQGPEFLTYFNYEAQQDKSGLPNDRFSAERPEGSISTLTIQRTEQRDSAMYRCASSRRGAEADTQYFGPGTRLTVL.

This clonotype was seen more than once but under ten times. The J gene is TRBJ2-1, the V gene TRBV7-9, with D hard to call. In germline, CDR1 is SEHNR, CDR2 FQNEAQ (reference sequence). V dropped 5 bases and J dropped 3 bases, with 14 bases sitting between them. The CDR3 totals 15 residues. CDR3 DNA: TGTGCCAGCAGCCCTACTGTCCGGCTCTACAATGAGCAGTTCTTC. It yields the protein CASSPTVRLYNEQFF.

The chain recombines TRBV19 with TRBJ2-2, with D perhaps TRBD2 (5 bases). The germline gives CDR1 LNHDA, CDR2 SQIVND (reference sequence). This CDR3 comprises 16 residues. Trimming removed 7 bases at V and 6 bases at J, with 21 bases between. The CDR3 region has the DNA TGTGCCAGTACCCAACCAGGACTTACTGGGGCCGGGGAGCTGTTTTTT. Residues: CASTQPGLTGAGELFF.

This clonotype has more than one count but fewer than ten. The genes are TRBV20-1 and TRBJ1-2, with TRBD1 identical over 7 bases. Germline CDR1 and CDR2: DFQATT and SNEGSKA (reference sequence). Trimming removed 0 bases from V and 3 bases from J; junction bases left unmatched: 10. This CDR3 has 16 amino acids. In DNA, the CDR3 is TGCAGTGCTAGAGATGGTATGACAGGGAACTACTATGGCTACACCTTC. Its protein is CSARDGMTGNYYGYTF.

This clonotype was detected ten times or more. The V gene is TRBV5-1, the J gene TRBJ2-7, with D uncertain. The length of the CDR3 is 14 residues. Trimming removed 5 bases at V and 1 base at J, with 13 bases between. In germline, CDR1 is SGHRS, CDR2 YFSETQ. The CDR3 DNA sequence: TGCGCCAGCAGAGAATACCAGGAGTCCTACGAGCAGTACTTC. Its translation: CASREYQESYEQYF. Full variable domain (remainder filled in from reference TRBV5-1 and TRBJ2-7): KAGVTQTPRYLIKTRGQQVTLSCSPISGHRSVSWYQQTPGQGLQFLFEYFSETQRNKGNFPGRFSGRQFSNSRSEMNVSTLELGDSALYLCASREYQESYEQYFGPGTRLTVT.

The J gene is TRBJ2-7, the V gene TRBV12-3 or TRBV12-4; 10 positions match TRBD1. The V and J ends lost 5 bases and 1 base, in that order; junction bases with no gene match: 8. The CDR3 extends over 16 amino acids. CDR3 nucleotide sequence: TGTGCCAGCAGTCCGGAGGGACAGGGGAGATCCTACGAGCAGTACTTC. Translation gives CASSPEGQGRSYEQYF.

This clonotype has more than one count but fewer than ten. This chain uses TRBV6-2 or TRBV6-3 with TRBJ1-1, with D possibly being TRBD1 (6 bases). The germline V gene encodes CDR1 MNHEY and CDR2 SVGEGT. Trimming shortened V by 6 bases and J by 2 bases, and 16 bases separated the two germline ends. The CDR3 spans 15 residues. The CDR3 DNA reads as TGTGCCAGCAGACCCTTAACAGGGATCAACACTGAAGCTTTCTTT. It translates to CASRPLTGINTEAFF.

This clonotype has a handful of counts. The CDR3 nucleotides are TGCATTCCTCGAGGAGCCCTGGGCAATGAGCAGTTCTTC. Translated: CIPRGALGNEQFF. The V and J genes are TRBV20-1 and TRBJ2-1; D gene ambiguous. Germline CDR1 DFQATT, CDR2 SNEGSKA (reference sequence). CDR3 size: 13 residues.

The chain couples TRBV11-3 to TRBJ2-1, with D possibly being TRBD1 (6 bases). Germline V CDR1 and CDR2: SGHNT, YENEEA. V lost 6 bases, J lost 0 bases, and 15 bases lay in between. This CDR3 region has 16 residues. Here the CDR3 DNA reads TGTGCCAGCAGTTCCCCTCAGGGGAGCTCCTACAATGAGCAGTTCTTC. Its protein is CASSSPQGSSYNEQFF.

This clonotype was seen many times. This chain uses TRBV5-1 with TRBJ2-1; D gene unclear. V was trimmed by 2 bases and J by 6 bases, leaving 6 bases between them. Looked up from germline, CDR1 is SGHRS and CDR2 is YFSETQ. This CDR3 is built from 12 residues. The CDR3 spells CASSFGVNEQFF. For the CDR3, the DNA is TGCGCCAGCAGCTTTGGGGTCAATGAGCAGTTCTTC. Variable domain in full (rest from reference TRBV5-1 and TRBJ2-1): KAGVTQTPRYLIKTRGQQVTLSCSPISGHRSVSWYQQTPGQGLQFLFEYFSETQRNKGNFPGRFSGRQFSNSRSEMNVSTLELGDSALYLCASSFGVNEQFFGPGTRLTVL.

V gene TRBV9 combines with J gene TRBJ1-2; weak D call: TRBD1 (5 bases). CDR1 is SGDLS and CDR2 is YYNGEE in the germline V gene. V lost 0 bases to trimming and J lost 0 bases, with 6 bases between them. This CDR3 comprises 14 residues. CDR3 in DNA: TGTGCCAGCAGCGTAGGCAGGGCTAACTATGGCTACACCTTC. Its translation: CASSVGRANYGYTF.